The 6 T cell receptor beta chains presented below share a single source sample, sequenced in a study of shared clonotypes between healthy human individuals. TCRdb's table, derived via immunoSEQ multiplex PCR, lists solely in-frame clones and lacks some. Of around 500,000 clones detected, around 85% appear once; the ten largest clones hold about 13%. The material sequenced was PBMCs. All receptors come from a middle-aged woman in good health. Some clones in this sample may be carry-over from other donors' samples.

A remark on this clone: Since a far larger clone is one base different, this is likely a read error. This chain uses TRBV30 with TRBJ1-6, with 9 bases that match TRBD1. Germline assignment: CDR1 GTSNPN and CDR2 SVGIG (reference sequence). The CDR3 totals 13 residues. The CDR3 sequence is CSWSEDRGSPLHF. DNA of the CDR3: TGTTCCTGGAGTGAGGACAGGGGTTCACCCCTCCACTTT.

The rearrangement links TRBV9 to TRBJ2-7, with 7 positions matching TRBD1. This CDR3 has 15 amino acids. With V trimmed by 0 bases and J by 1 base, 4 bases remained unmatched. Germline-derived CDR1 and CDR2 are SGDLS and YYNGEE. The CDR3: CASSVADRESYEQYF. Written as DNA, the CDR3 is TGTGCCAGCAGCGTAGCTGACAGGGAATCCTACGAGCAGTACTTC.

A remark on this clone: One base separates it from a far larger clone, so it is likely a read error. This CDR3 is also generated by other DNA sequences in the sample. The V and J genes are TRBV5-4 and TRBJ2-7, with D possibly being TRBD1 (5 bases). V lost 1 base and J lost 3, with 17 bases in between. CDR3 size: 16 residues. Looked up from germline, CDR1 is SGHNT and CDR2 is YYREEE (reference sequence). CDR3 nucleotide sequence: TGTGCCAGCAGCTTGTCACCCAGGGCTATGGGCTACGAGCAGTACTTC. Protein: CASSLSPRAMGYEQYF.

This clone was observed many times. The chain uses TRBV10-3 and TRBJ1-5, with D hard to call. Trimming took off 8 bases at V and 7 bases at J, with 15 bases between the two ends. The germline gives CDR1 ENHRY, CDR2 SYGVKD. This CDR3 comprises 13 residues. The CDR3 bases are TGTGCCATCGGGCGGGCGGTGGGACAGCCCCAGCATTTT. Translated: CAIGRAVGQPQHF.

The V and J genes are TRBV7-2 and TRBJ1-2, with unresolved D. V lost 5 bases to trimming and J lost 5 bases, with 12 bases between them. This CDR3 has 13 residues. Germline V CDR1 and CDR2: SGHTA, FQGNSA. The CDR3 sequence is CASSPKGSYGYTF. The CDR3 nucleotides are TGTGCCAGCAGCCCGAAGGGTTCTTATGGCTACACCTTC.

V gene TRBV15 combines with J gene TRBJ1-2; no definite D call. The CDR3 is 16 amino acids. Trimming stripped 0 bases from V and 4 bases from J, with 15 bases between. Germline V gene lookup returns CDR1 LNHNV and CDR2 YYDKDF (reference sequence). DNA for the CDR3: TGTGCCACCAGCAGAGATCATCTCGTCGCAGCCTATGGCTACACCTTC. This gives the protein CATSRDHLVAAYGYTF.